The T cell receptor beta chain described here comes from a study of technical replicates of blood from a handful of donors (dated by TCRdb to the late 2010s). Library construction relied on the immunoSEQ multiplex PCR assay. TCRdb mirrors the immuneACCESS table, restricted to in-frame sequences. Some clones are absent from its copies; in checked studies, under half trace to an unresolved V gene, and the reason for the others is unknown. The sample table shows about 56,000 clones, and roughly 93% are seen once. The top ten hold less than 5.5% of the sample. The CDR3 has 14 amino acids, counting the end cysteine and phenylalanine. Only the CDR3 portion is preserved as DNA: 42 bases, with reading frame beginning at the first base. The germline ends are 10 bases apart after V is trimmed by 2 bases and J by 2 bases. Per the germline V gene (reference sequence), SEHNR is the CDR1 and FQNEAQ is the CDR2.

Concerning this clone itself: No antigen is known for it. Nothing much larger sits one base from this clone, and base qualities are not available.

The specimen sequenced was PBMCs. The sequence derives from a human donor in good health. Some clones in this sample may be carry-over from other donors' samples. The chain joins TRBV7-9 to TRBJ2-7, with TRBD2 perhaps the D gene, on 5 matching bases. The CDR3 in this case is CASSLSWRAYEQYF. The DNA is TGTGCCAGCAGCTTAAGTTGGCGGGCCTACGAGCAGTACTTC.